This TCR beta chain appears in the sequencing data of a study of cytomegalovirus exposure and HLA in healthy donors (dated by TCRdb to about 2017). At the level of the whole study: An earlier analysis of about 560 of the donors reported 250 to 300 Gb of sequence data and 90 million to 120 million unique TCR beta sequences obtained from 150 million to 200 million T cells. An earlier analysis of about 620 of the donors applied high-throughput TCR beta sequencing to assess whether each TCR beta V gene segment acted as functional or pseudogenic. Roughly five DR-DQ haplotypes were handled as single units for association and clustering, since linkage in the cohort was strong. High-throughput TCR immunosequencing, statistical association of individual TCRs with disease status, and machine learning were combined to predict cytomegalovirus infection status. The T cell repertoires of around 670 subjects were profiled by immunosequencing and related to cytomegalovirus serostatus. The study aimed to test whether cataloging public T cell receptors could reveal signatures of past pathogen exposure. Of the 300 to 400 genotyped donors, around 81% fell in the genetic ancestry cluster associated with self-reported Caucasian donors. Around 320 gigabases of sequencing data and tens of millions of unique TCR sequences were included in an early release covering 550 to 650 HLA-typed donors. To study patterns of TCR occurrence, a later analysis re-analyzed previously published TCR beta repertoires from 600 to 750 donors and added high-resolution HLA genotyping. A separate validation cohort of roughly 130 different subjects was used in addition to the 666-subject first cohort. A later genetic analysis took genome-wide SNP genotypes for about 65% of the 666 donors and used that subset as a discovery cohort. Across under 500 genotyped donors of the cohort, an average of approximately 240,000 unique TCR beta nucleotide sequences per donor were sequenced, and roughly a sixth of those sequences were non-productive. Both class I and class II loci were covered by HLA typing, at four-digit resolution. The number of donors typed differed by locus, with 629-630 for A, B, C, DRB1 and DQB1, 522 for DQA1, over 600 for DPA1, and 472 for DPB1. All discovery cohort repertoires had been generated on a single sequencing platform. Rather than using new phenotypic data, the later analysis identified candidate immune exposures from TCR beta sequences and from how often those sequences occurred across donors. Donor age, sex, ethnicity and CMV serostatus were collected together with the repertoire data. What the research found in general, with its limitations: In a later analysis, the rate of TCR association differed among HLA loci, with DRB1 alleles having the most associated TCRs and HLA-C alleles having the fewest. Three of the identified cytomegalovirus-associated TCR beta chains were confirmed in vitro to be specific for cytomegalovirus antigens. The authors suggested that the approach could potentially be generalized to other disease states and immunological phenotypes. A later genetic analysis reported fewer N-insertions in productive TCRs among donors in an Asian-associated ancestry cluster than the roughly 620-donor mean. Because some donors lacked HLA typing at each locus, the association tests relied only on the typed subset. V-gene and J-gene trimming of TCR beta chains was associated with a missense DCLRE1C variant in a later genetic analysis, and the association was replicated in an independent cohort. In a later analysis, around 17,000 TCR beta sequences were associated with specific HLA alleles at a false discovery rate of 0.05. Only TCR beta chains were sequenced in this cohort, and the absence of alpha or paired-chain data limited detectable features. CMV serostatus was the only immune exposure information available for the cohort. In an earlier analysis of around 600 of the donors, most TCR beta V segments were observed in productive rearrangements about 90% or about 30% of the time, broadly matching IMGT annotations. Most TCR sequences were seen in very few donors, while some public TCRs were found in many individuals. According to a later analysis, most CMV-associated TCR beta chains appeared to be HLA-restricted, and the HLA associations seemed to be driven largely by CMV exposure. The study gave a list of around 170 TCR beta chains associated with cytomegalovirus. In a later analysis, several top co-occurrence clusters were reported to appear linked to parvovirus B19, influenza, CMV and Epstein-Barr virus. The sequencing pipeline was judged likely to have produced a cluster of highly shared sequence variants as a technical artifact. A further reported finding was that TCR beta sequences accurately predicted the HLA-A and HLA-B alleles for most subjects in the first cohort. Correlated functional status among segregating V segments might reflect linkage disequilibrium, but an unknown experimental factor could not be ruled out. Because the 87-base-pair reads could not distinguish some IMGT-functional V segments, including TRBV6-2 and TRBV6-3, those segments were excluded. A later analysis found that HLA-associated TCR beta chains were more clonally expanded and had lower generation probabilities than equally common non-associated chains. Sequencing depth was assumed to be roughly uniform across donors in the presence/absence analyses, though that assumption may not hold. The classifier was reported to diagnose cytomegalovirus status with high specificity and sensitivity in both the original and validation cohorts. When HLA alleles, especially DR and DQ, strongly co-occurred, TCR associations were difficult to assign to individual alleles. Seventeen rarely observed V segments, including chromosome 9 orphons, were excluded from the earlier analysis of several hundred of the donors because counts were too low.

CDR1 and CDR2 are drawn from the germline V gene: MGHRA, YSYEKL. From its cysteine to its phenylalanine, the CDR3 spans 16 amino acids. The sequence is cut down to CDR3 DNA, 48 bases in frame from base 1. The trim is 3 bases for V and 4 bases for J, with a gap of 13 bases between the germline ends. In total, fewer than 750 healthy bone marrow donors made up the cohort. All cohort members were sampled while nominally healthy, although unrecorded immune exposures were likely present. The donor was CMV seropositive and belonged to the group of 250 to 300 seropositive cohort members. A peripheral blood sample was collected from each donor, and TCR beta sequencing was performed on peripheral blood mononuclear cells. The Qiagen DNeasy Blood Extraction Kit was used to extract genomic DNA from the blood cell samples. As regards this clone: Its antigen remains unidentified. Base qualities are not at hand, and no much larger clone is one base apart.

The library came from the immunoSEQ multiplex PCR assay. For the multiplex PCR, a mixture combining 60 forward primers for TCR Vbeta segments and 13 reverse primers for TCR Jbeta segments was used. The CDR3 region of rearranged TCR beta genes was amplified from genomic DNA with a multiplex PCR assay. The amplified TCR beta libraries were sequenced on the Illumina HiSeq System as 87-base-pair reads. The study's processing was this. A later analysis tallied 80 million to 95 million unique TCR beta chains across the 610 or so repertoires, and some 10 million of those chains were shared by two or more donors. Raw reads were error-corrected and collapsed into unique sequences by a nearest-neighbor algorithm in which closely related sequences were merged to remove PCR and sequencing errors. To assign V, D and J gene segments, CDR3 sequences were aligned to IMGT reference sequences. For a sequence to be retained, at least a six-nucleotide match to both a V gene segment and a J gene segment was required. Rearrangements were called productive when the CDR3 lacked stop codons and stayed in frame with V and J; all others were non-productive. Following IMGT convention, CDR3 was defined as the stretch from the second conserved V-encoded cysteine up to the conserved J-encoded phenylalanine. Sequences without an unambiguous match to a single V gene segment were excluded from the earlier analysis of about 630 of the donors. In an earlier analysis of 587 of the donors, V segments were called functional above 56.7% productive rearrangements and were called segregating when the between-donor standard deviation exceeded 5%. To diagnose cytomegalovirus status from the catalog of TCR beta chain sequences, a statistical classification framework was built. A later analysis assigned V and J genes by comparing TCR nucleotide sequences with IMGT/GENE-DB human TR gene sequences. A later analysis assigned CDR3 sequences and most-parsimonious VDJ recombination scenarios with the TCRdist pipeline. In a later analysis, each TCR beta chain was defined by its CDR3 amino acid sequence together with its V-gene family, and reads without a unique V-gene family were excluded. As a way to deal with suspected cross-contamination and a sequencing artifact, a later analysis dropped approximately 570 nucleotide sequences that were highly shared and had low generation probability. In a later analysis, a clonal expansion index for each public chain was calculated from normalized within-repertoire ranks of inferred template counts. In a later analysis, generation probabilities were computed using a VDJ recombination model fitted to out-of-frame rearrangements, and the results were checked against IGoR. In a later analysis, TCR-TCR, TCR-HLA and TCR-CMV co-occurrence was scored with hypergeometric tests, and a repertoire-size bias correction was applied to TCR pairs. A later analysis estimated false discovery rates by permuting HLA or CMV assignments 20 times. In a later analysis, co-occurring TCRs were grouped with DBSCAN, and TCRdist sequence similarity was added when clustering was performed within HLA-allele-positive subsets. Repertoires with fewer than 30,000 or more than 120,000 public chains, plus five repertoires with anomalous nucleotide sharing, were excluded from co-occurrence clustering. TCRdb took this table from immuneACCESS and kept in-frame rearrangements with V and J called. Such tables lack part of the clones; where checked against another copy, unresolved V genes explain under half of the gap, and the rest is unexplained. Clone size and V and J calls were adopted from that table, with D and trimming inferred from the DNA. The sample profile shows approximately 82,000 clones; about two thirds of them were found once. The top ten clonotypes cover approximately 5% of the sample.

The rearrangement joined TRBV4-1 to TRBJ2-6, with the D gene not confidently named. The source is a woman aged 25 to 39 in good health and CMV-seropositive. The sequenced sample was PBMCs. The DNA sequence is given as TGCGCCAGCAGCCAGGCCGATCGTCGAGGGGCCAACGTCCTGACTTTC. Its protein reads: CASSQADRRGANVLTF.